These T cell receptor beta chains were read from a single sample in a study of blood T cell repertoires in COVID-19. Profiling relied on immunoSEQ multiplex PCR, and the TCRdb table lists in-frame clones only, not all of them. Of approximately 300,000 clones listed, around four fifths are singletons. The specimen sequenced was peripheral blood. The receptor set was obtained from a woman aged 45 to 65 with acute or convalescent COVID-19. Both conserved end residues are part of each CDR3. The D gene is left open where the match is weak. Only some rows state a clone size, as once, few, many or a class for expanded clones.

V gene	J gene	D gene	clone size	CDR3 DNA	CDR3 protein
TRBV3-1/TRBV3-2	TRBJ2-7	TRBD2	once	TGTGCCAGCAGCCCTTTGACTAGCGGGAGTGTAACCTACGAGCAGTACTTC	CASSPLTSGSVTYEQYF
TRBV19	TRBJ2-2	TRBD1	NA	TGTGCCAGTATCCGGACAGGAAGAGTGGAGGAGCTGTTTTTT	CASIRTGRVEELFF
TRBV30	TRBJ1-2	TRBD1	NA	TGTGCCTGGAGTGCTCCCAGGACAGGGGGCGCCTGGGGCTACACCTTC	CAWSAPRTGGAWGYTF
TRBV30	TRBJ1-3	NA	NA	TGTGCCTGGAGCTGGGGCTTGGGAAACACCATATATTTT	CAWSWGLGNTIYF
TRBV12-5	TRBJ2-2	NA	NA	TGTGCTAGTGGTTTGGAACAGGCCGGGGAGCTGTTTTTT	CASGLEQAGELFF
TRBV3-1/TRBV3-2	TRBJ2-6	TRBD1	NA	TGTGCCAGCAGCCGGGACAGCTCTGGGGCCAACGTCCTGACTTTC	CASSRDSSGANVLTF
TRBV3-1/TRBV3-2	TRBJ1-1	NA	NA	TGTGCCAGCAGCCACCGACAGAAGAACACTGAAGCTTTCTTT	CASSHRQKNTEAFF
TRBV24-1	TRBJ2-4	TRBD1	NA	TGTGCCACCAGTCCCGGGACAGGAGAACTAGCCAAAAACATTCAGTACTTC	CATSPGTGELAKNIQYF
TRBV27	TRBJ2-5	NA	NA	TGTGCCAGCAGTCTCCGGGACACCTCCCAAGAGACCCAGTACTTC	CASSLRDTSQETQYF
TRBV18	TRBJ2-3	TRBD1	NA	TGTGCCAGCTCACAGCGACAGGGTATAGATACGCAGTATTTT	CASSQRQGIDTQYF
TRBV30	TRBJ2-2	NA	NA	TGTGCCTGGAGCGATCGACAAGCCGGGGAGCTGTTTTTT	CAWSDRQAGELFF
TRBV5-4	TRBJ2-2	TRBD1	NA	TGTGCCAGCAGCTTGGGATTGGGACAGACTCCCACCGGGGAGCTGTTTTTT	CASSLGLGQTPTGELFF
TRBV7-2	TRBJ1-3	TRBD1	NA	TGTGCCAGCAGCTTAGAGGACAGGGCTGGAAACACCATATATTTT	CASSLEDRAGNTIYF
TRBV2	TRBJ2-7	NA	NA	TGTGCCAGCAGTGATGCAGACAAGGGAGACTACGAGCAGTACTTC	CASSDADKGDYEQYF
TRBV6-2/TRBV6-3	TRBJ2-6	NA	once	TGTGCCAGCAGTCGAGACAGCTCTGGGGCCAACGTCCTGACTTTC	CASSRDSSGANVLTF
TRBV24-1	TRBJ1-2	TRBD1	few	TGTGCCACCAGTGATGGCGGACAGGGGGGCTATGGCTACACCTTC	CATSDGGQGGYGYTF
TRBV4-3	TRBJ2-1	TRBD2	NA	TGCGCCAGCAGCCGTGTACCGGGACTAGCCTTTGATGAGCAGTTCTTC	CASSRVPGLAFDEQFF
TRBV18	TRBJ1-4	NA	NA	TGTGCCAGCTCACCAGGGGGGGCTGGAAATGAAAAACTGTTTTTT	CASSPGGAGNEKLFF
TRBV9	TRBJ1-2	TRBD1	NA	TGTGCCAGCAGCGCACCGGGACAGAAAACCTATGGCTACACCTTC	CASSAPGQKTYGYTF
TRBV6-5	TRBJ1-1	NA	NA	TGTGCCAGCAGTTCCAACAGGGTGGGCACTGAAGCTTTCTTT	CASSSNRVGTEAFF
TRBV7-8	TRBJ2-1	TRBD2	NA	TGTGCCAGCAGCTTAGCGTGGACTAGCGGGAGTCCCCATGAGCAGTTCTTC	CASSLAWTSGSPHEQFF
TRBV27	TRBJ2-2	NA	NA	TGTGCCAGCAGTTTATCCACAGTCGGGGAGCTGTTTTTT	CASSLSTVGELFF
TRBV19	TRBJ1-6	NA	NA	TGTGCCAGTGAATCCGGGAGAACCTATAATTCACCCCTCCACTTT	CASESGRTYNSPLHF
TRBV7-9	TRBJ2-5	TRBD1	NA	TGTGCCAGCAGCTTACACGCCAGGGGGTCCGAGACCCAGTACTTC	CASSLHARGSETQYF
TRBV29-1	TRBJ1-1	NA	NA	TGCAGCGTTGAAAACAGGATCGCGAACACTGAAGCTTTCTTT	CSVENRIANTEAFF
TRBV19	TRBJ2-2	NA	NA	TGTGCCAGTACCCGGACAGTGGACACCGGGGAGCTGTTTTTT	CASTRTVDTGELFF
TRBV11-3	TRBJ2-5	NA	NA	TGTGCCAGCAGCTTGAGGACTGGGAGCCAAGAGACCCAGTACTTC	CASSLRTGSQETQYF
TRBV6-6	TRBJ1-1	TRBD1	NA	TGTGCCAGCAGACAGGGGCGAGAAGCTTTCTTT	CASRQGREAFF
TRBV7-2	TRBJ1-2	NA	once	TGTGCCAGCAGCTTAGTTATGGGGGGAGAGGGCTACACCTTC	CASSLVMGGEGYTF
TRBV7-9	TRBJ2-2	TRBD1	NA	TGTGCCAGCAGCTACCGACCCGGACAGGGGCACGGGGAGCTGTTTTTT	CASSYRPGQGHGELFF
TRBV2	TRBJ1-1	NA	NA	TGTGCCAGCAGTGGAGGTCAGATCCGGGGCACTGAAGCTTTCTTT	CASSGGQIRGTEAFF
TRBV5-4	TRBJ2-7	TRBD1	few	TGTGCCAGCAGCGACCGGACAGGGACCTACTACGAGCAGTACTTC	CASSDRTGTYYEQYF
TRBV5-4	TRBJ2-3	NA	NA	TGTGCCAGCAGCCCCCGAGGAGGTAGCGGACTATTCACAGATACGCAGTATTTT	CASSPRGGSGLFTDTQYF
TRBV10-3	TRBJ2-1	TRBD2	NA	TGTGCCATCCGGACTAGCGGGAGTAATGAGCAGTTCTTC	CAIRTSGSNEQFF
TRBV18	TRBJ2-1	TRBD1	NA	TGTGCCAGCTCAGCAGGACAGGGTCTCGATGAGCAGTTCTTC	CASSAGQGLDEQFF
TRBV11-3	TRBJ2-1	TRBD2	NA	TGTGCCAGCAGCTCCTCAGGTCTAGCGGGAGGCCTCAATGAGCAGTTCTTC	CASSSSGLAGGLNEQFF
TRBV7-2	TRBJ2-3	TRBD2	NA	TGTGCCAGCAGCGCCGGGACTAGCGGGAGTAGCACAGATACGCAGTATTTT	CASSAGTSGSSTDTQYF
TRBV24-1	TRBJ2-3	TRBD2	NA	TGTGCCACCAGTGACCCAACTAGCGGTAGCACAGATACGCAGTATTTT	CATSDPTSGSTDTQYF
TRBV3-1/TRBV3-2	TRBJ1-1	NA	NA	TGTGCCAGCAGCCAAGCGGCGAGGACTGAAGCTTTCTTT	CASSQAARTEAFF
TRBV29-1	TRBJ1-3	NA	NA	TGCAGCGTTGCCAGGGGTGACACCATATATTTT	CSVARGDTIYF
TRBV19	TRBJ2-3	NA	once	TGTGCCAGTAGTATATCTCTCGGAGGTACGCAGTATTTT	CASSISLGGTQYF
TRBV24-1	TRBJ2-3	NA	NA	TGTGCCACCAGTGCCCAGGGGCGAGGAACAGATACGCAGTATTTT	CATSAQGRGTDTQYF
TRBV7-2	TRBJ2-2	NA	NA	TGTGCCAGCAGCGGGTATGGTGAGGGCACCGGGGAGCTGTTTTTT	CASSGYGEGTGELFF
TRBV7-9	TRBJ1-2	NA	NA	TGTGCCAGCAGCTTCGATGGCAGGAACTATGGCTACACCTTC	CASSFDGRNYGYTF
TRBV28	TRBJ2-6	NA	few	TGTGCCATCCCAGCGACGTCTGGGGCCAACGTCCTGACTTTC	CAIPATSGANVLTF
TRBV4-1	TRBJ1-2	TRBD1	once	TGCGCCAGCAGCCAATGGGACAGCCGGGGGGGCTACACCTTC	CASSQWDSRGGYTF
TRBV7-8	TRBJ1-1	NA	NA	TGTGCCAGCAGCTTAGGGCGGGAGAACACTGAAGCTTTCTTT	CASSLGRENTEAFF
TRBV25-1	TRBJ2-5	NA	NA	TGTGCCAGCAGTGAAATGGGGGGGGCCGGAGAGACCCAGTACTTC	CASSEMGGAGETQYF